A selection of T cell receptor beta chains follows, all from one sample in a study of response to subunit inactivated influenza vaccine. TCRdb fed the RT-PCR reads into MiXCR, producing one record per CDR3 protein. The sample records around 530,000 distinct CDR3 sequences, 16% being singletons. Sequenced material: CD4+ T cells sorted from PBMCs, taken less than 30 months after vaccination. These receptor sequences come from a man between 50 and 75 years old who received an inactivated influenza vaccine. CDR3s include the opening cysteine and the closing phenylalanine or tryptophan. D genes are given only for firm matches. Only part of the rows carry a size: once, few, many, or a class if the clone is expanded.

V gene: TRBV20-1
D gene: TRBD2
J gene: TRBJ2-7
clone size: NA
CDR3 DNA: TGCAGTGCTGGACTAGGTGATGCCTACGAGCAGTACTTC
CDR3 protein: CSAGLGDAYEQYF

V gene: TRBV5-1
D gene: NA
J gene: TRBJ2-3
clone size: NA
CDR3 DNA: TGCGCCAGCAGCCTGCGTATGGCGCGGGGCACAGATACGCAGTATTTT
CDR3 protein: CASSLRMARGTDTQYF

V gene: TRBV20-1
D gene: TRBD2
J gene: TRBJ2-5
clone size: few
CDR3 DNA: TGCAGTGCTAGAGATTTAGCGGGGGGTGAGACCCAGTACTTC
CDR3 protein: CSARDLAGGETQYF

V gene: TRBV10-3
D gene: NA
J gene: TRBJ2-5
clone size: NA
CDR3 DNA: TGTGCCATCAGTGATGGGGAGACCCAGTACTTC
CDR3 protein: CAISDGETQYF

V gene: TRBV3-1
D gene: NA
J gene: TRBJ2-7
clone size: NA
CDR3 DNA: TGTGCCAGCAGCAGGCAGGCAGACGTGATATACGAGCAGTACTTC
CDR3 protein: CASSRQADVIYEQYF

V gene: TRBV7-3
D gene: NA
J gene: TRBJ2-1
clone size: many
CDR3 DNA: TGTGCCAGCAGCATTTCCCGCGACTGGGGTAATGAGCAGTTCTTC
CDR3 protein: CASSISRDWGNEQFF

V gene: TRBV28
D gene: NA
J gene: TRBJ2-1
clone size: few
CDR3 DNA: TGTGCCAGCAGTTTTACTGGATCAGGGAGGTCCCGCCAGCACAATGAGCAGTTCTTC
CDR3 protein: CASSFTGSGRSRQHNEQFF

V gene: TRBV20-1
D gene: NA
J gene: TRBJ1-1
clone size: NA
CDR3 DNA: TGCAGTGCCGGGCCAGGGAACACTGAAGCTTTCTTT
CDR3 protein: CSAGPGNTEAFF

V gene: TRBV18
D gene: TRBD1
J gene: TRBJ2-7
clone size: NA
CDR3 DNA: TGTGCCAGCTCAAATGGACAGGGGGCGTACGAGCAGTACTTC
CDR3 protein: CASSNGQGAYEQYF

V gene: TRBV12-3/TRBV12-4
D gene: TRBD1
J gene: TRBJ1-5
clone size: few
CDR3 DNA: TGTGCCAGCAGTTTAAAACGCAGGGGGGATCAGCCCCAGCATTTT
CDR3 protein: CASSLKRRGDQPQHF

V gene: TRBV20-1
D gene: TRBD2
J gene: TRBJ2-1
clone size: few
CDR3 DNA: TGCAGTGCTCTTAGCGGGGCCTACCCCTACAATGAGCAGTTCTTC
CDR3 protein: CSALSGAYPYNEQFF

V gene: TRBV20-1
D gene: TRBD2
J gene: TRBJ2-3
clone size: few
CDR3 DNA: TGCAGTGCTCTGAAGACTAGCGGCACAGATACGCAGTATTTT
CDR3 protein: CSALKTSGTDTQYF

V gene: TRBV14
D gene: NA
J gene: TRBJ1-1
clone size: NA
CDR3 DNA: TGTGCCAGCAGCCAACTAACCCCCCCTGGCACTGAAGCTTTCTTT
CDR3 protein: CASSQLTPPGTEAFF

V gene: TRBV4-2
D gene: NA
J gene: TRBJ1-5
clone size: few
CDR3 DNA: TGTGCCAGCAGCCAAGATCAACGTCAGCCCCAGCATTTT
CDR3 protein: CASSQDQRQPQHF

V gene: TRBV12-3/TRBV12-4
D gene: TRBD1
J gene: TRBJ1-2
clone size: few
CDR3 DNA: TGTGCCAGCAGTCCCACCCCAGGACAGGCGCACGGCTATGGCTACACCTTC
CDR3 protein: CASSPTPGQAHGYGYTF

V gene: TRBV5-6
D gene: NA
J gene: TRBJ1-1
clone size: many
CDR3 DNA: TGTGCCAGCAGCTTTTCCTTCAGGGGTACTAGATCCAACACTGAAGCTTTCTTT
CDR3 protein: CASSFSFRGTRSNTEAFF

V gene: TRBV5-1
D gene: NA
J gene: TRBJ1-1
clone size: many
CDR3 DNA: TGCGCCAGCAGCGTTGAGAACACTGAAGCTTTCTTT
CDR3 protein: CASSVENTEAFF

V gene: TRBV28
D gene: NA
J gene: TRBJ2-1
clone size: NA
CDR3 DNA: TGTGCCAGCAAGGCACTCTCCTTATACAATGAGCAGTTCTTC
CDR3 protein: CASKALSLYNEQFF

V gene: TRBV6-1
D gene: NA
J gene: TRBJ2-7
clone size: NA
CDR3 DNA: TGTGCCAGCGGGGGTGCTAGTGAGTACGAGCAGTACTTC
CDR3 protein: CASGGASEYEQYF

V gene: TRBV7-2
D gene: NA
J gene: TRBJ2-5
clone size: NA
CDR3 DNA: TGTGCCAGCAGCTTAGACATAGAGACCCAGTACTTC
CDR3 protein: CASSLDIETQYF

V gene: TRBV7-9
D gene: NA
J gene: TRBJ2-7
clone size: few
CDR3 DNA: TGTGCCAGCAGCTTAGGGGTCACCTACGAGCAGTACTTC
CDR3 protein: CASSLGVTYEQYF

V gene: TRBV28
D gene: NA
J gene: TRBJ2-2
clone size: many
CDR3 DNA: TGTGCCAGCAGTGTCACCGGGCTAAACACCGGGGAGCTGTTTTTT
CDR3 protein: CASSVTGLNTGELFF

V gene: TRBV11-2
D gene: NA
J gene: TRBJ2-1
clone size: few
CDR3 DNA: TGTGCCAGCAAAACGGGACCCTACAATGAGCAGTTCTTC
CDR3 protein: CASKTGPYNEQFF

V gene: TRBV28
D gene: NA
J gene: TRBJ1-5
clone size: few
CDR3 DNA: TGTGCCAGTCAAAATAACTTAAGCAATCAGCCCCAGCATTTT
CDR3 protein: CASQNNLSNQPQHF

V gene: TRBV7-2
D gene: NA
J gene: TRBJ1-6
clone size: few
CDR3 DNA: TGTGCCAGCAGCCCTTCCGGGGCGGCCTATAATTCACCCCTCCACTTT
CDR3 protein: CASSPSGAAYNSPLHF

V gene: TRBV7-9
D gene: NA
J gene: TRBJ2-5
clone size: NA
CDR3 DNA: TGTGCCAGCAGCCGACTTACGTGGGGCAAGATTGAGACCCAGTACTTC
CDR3 protein: CASSRLTWGKIETQYF

V gene: TRBV7-9
D gene: NA
J gene: TRBJ2-3
clone size: many
CDR3 DNA: TGTGCCAGCAGCTTAAGGACCGCCGATACGCAGTATTTT
CDR3 protein: CASSLRTADTQYF

V gene: TRBV3-1
D gene: NA
J gene: TRBJ2-5
clone size: few
CDR3 DNA: TGTGCCAGCAGCCACGCTGGGGCGCAAGAGACCCAGTACTTC
CDR3 protein: CASSHAGAQETQYF

V gene: TRBV3-1
D gene: TRBD1
J gene: TRBJ1-4
clone size: NA
CDR3 DNA: TGTGCCAGCAGCCAAGAGTGGGACAGGGGACCTACAGCAACTAATGAAAAACTGTTTTTT
CDR3 protein: CASSQEWDRGPTATNEKLFF

V gene: TRBV24-1
D gene: TRBD2
J gene: TRBJ2-7
clone size: few
CDR3 DNA: TGTGCCACCAGTGATTCCGGACTAGCGGGAGGGCCCCACGAGCAGTACTTC
CDR3 protein: CATSDSGLAGGPHEQYF

V gene: TRBV11-3
D gene: TRBD2
J gene: TRBJ2-1
clone size: few
CDR3 DNA: TGTGCCAGCAGCTTAGCTAGCGGACCCTACAATGAGCAGTTCTTC
CDR3 protein: CASSLASGPYNEQFF

V gene: TRBV5-1
D gene: NA
J gene: TRBJ2-7
clone size: NA
CDR3 DNA: TGCGCCAGCAGCTGGGCGGGATTAAGGGACGAGCAGTACTTC
CDR3 protein: CASSWAGLRDEQYF

V gene: TRBV12-3/TRBV12-4
D gene: TRBD1
J gene: TRBJ2-5
clone size: many
CDR3 DNA: TGTGCCAGCAGTTTGCGGACAGGGACGGAGACCCAGTACTTC
CDR3 protein: CASSLRTGTETQYF

V gene: TRBV2
D gene: NA
J gene: TRBJ1-1
clone size: few
CDR3 DNA: TGTGCCAGCAACCAGGGCACTGAAGCTTTCTTT
CDR3 protein: CASNQGTEAFF

V gene: TRBV12-3/TRBV12-4
D gene: TRBD2
J gene: TRBJ2-3
clone size: NA
CDR3 DNA: TGTGCCAGCAGAAGTGGACTAGCGGGAGGATCCGATACGCAGTATTTT
CDR3 protein: CASRSGLAGGSDTQYF

V gene: TRBV29-1
D gene: TRBD2
J gene: TRBJ2-3
clone size: few
CDR3 DNA: TGCAGCGTTATAGGGGGACTAGCGGGTCGAACAGATACGCAGTATTTT
CDR3 protein: CSVIGGLAGRTDTQYF

V gene: TRBV20-1
D gene: NA
J gene: TRBJ2-5
clone size: NA
CDR3 DNA: TGCAGTGCTAGCCCCTCCCTCGGGGCAGAGCAAGAGACCCGGTACTTC
CDR3 protein: CSASPSLGAEQETRYF

V gene: TRBV15
D gene: NA
J gene: TRBJ2-6
clone size: few
CDR3 DNA: TGTGCCACCAGCAGAGCACCCTCTGGGGCCAACGTCCTGACTTTC
CDR3 protein: CATSRAPSGANVLTF

V gene: TRBV10-3
D gene: NA
J gene: TRBJ2-5
clone size: few
CDR3 DNA: TGTGCCATCAGTGGGCCCGGGACCAAAGAGACCCAGTACTTC
CDR3 protein: CAISGPGTKETQYF

V gene: TRBV12-3/TRBV12-4
D gene: NA
J gene: TRBJ1-5
clone size: few
CDR3 DNA: TGTGCCAGCAGTTTCTCGTCGCGTCAGCCCCAGCATTTT
CDR3 protein: CASSFSSRQPQHF

V gene: TRBV3-1
D gene: NA
J gene: TRBJ2-3
clone size: few
CDR3 DNA: TGTGCCAGCAGGGGACCCTTAACAGATACGCAGTATTTT
CDR3 protein: CASRGPLTDTQYF

V gene: TRBV6-1
D gene: NA
J gene: TRBJ2-3
clone size: few
CDR3 DNA: TGTGCCAGCAGTGTGACAGGCACAGATACGCAGTATTTT
CDR3 protein: CASSVTGTDTQYF

V gene: TRBV11-2
D gene: NA
J gene: TRBJ2-1
clone size: few
CDR3 DNA: TGTGCCAGCAGCCCGCTTTCGAATGTTTTGGGAATTTGGGATGAGCAGTTCTTC
CDR3 protein: CASSPLSNVLGIWDEQFF

V gene: TRBV6-4
D gene: TRBD2
J gene: TRBJ2-2
clone size: few
CDR3 DNA: TGTGCCAGCAGCCCTACTAGCGGGGGTAACACCGGGGAGCTGTTTTTT
CDR3 protein: CASSPTSGGNTGELFF

V gene: TRBV12-3/TRBV12-4
D gene: NA
J gene: TRBJ1-5
clone size: few
CDR3 DNA: TGTGCCAGCACCCCTGGCGGGGGCTATCAGCCCCAGCATTTT
CDR3 protein: CASTPGGGYQPQHF

V gene: TRBV5-5
D gene: NA
J gene: TRBJ2-1
clone size: few
CDR3 DNA: TGTGCCAGCAGCTTGAGCCTCTACCCCTCCTACAATGAGCAGTTCTTC
CDR3 protein: CASSLSLYPSYNEQFF

V gene: TRBV2
D gene: TRBD2
J gene: TRBJ2-3
clone size: NA
CDR3 DNA: TGTGCCAGCAGTGGTCTAGCGGGAGTTTACGATACGCAGTATTTT
CDR3 protein: CASSGLAGVYDTQYF

V gene: TRBV18
D gene: NA
J gene: TRBJ1-6
clone size: NA
CDR3 DNA: TGTGCCAGCTCACCACGGCCGGTCAATAATTCACCCCTCCACTTT
CDR3 protein: CASSPRPVNNSPLHF

V gene: TRBV7-9
D gene: TRBD2
J gene: TRBJ2-2
clone size: few
CDR3 DNA: TGTGCCAGCAGCTTCCGCCGACTAGCGGGAGACACCGGGGAGCTGTTTTTT
CDR3 protein: CASSFRRLAGDTGELFF

V gene: TRBV13
D gene: TRBD1
J gene: TRBJ1-2
clone size: few
CDR3 DNA: TGTGCCAGCAGGCGACAGGGGGCGATCGACTATGGCTACACCTTC
CDR3 protein: CASRRQGAIDYGYTF

V gene: TRBV30
D gene: NA
J gene: TRBJ2-7
clone size: few
CDR3 DNA: TGTGCCTGGAGTAACCCGGCAATCTACGAGCAGTACTTC
CDR3 protein: CAWSNPAIYEQYF

V gene: TRBV2
D gene: TRBD2
J gene: TRBJ2-1
clone size: NA
CDR3 DNA: TGTGCCAGCAGTGGGGGACTAGCGGGGGGCATCTACAATGAGCAGTTCTTC
CDR3 protein: CASSGGLAGGIYNEQFF

V gene: TRBV5-1
D gene: NA
J gene: TRBJ2-1
clone size: many
CDR3 DNA: TGTGCCAGCAGCGGGGACAGAAACAATGAGCAGTTCTTC
CDR3 protein: CASSGDRNNEQFF